Reported below is one T cell receptor (beta chain). Produced via immunoSEQ multiplex PCR; TCRdb's table is partial and in-frame only. The sample shows about 18,000 clones, approximately 85% of them seen only once. This entry comes from a study of OX40 agonist ivuxolimab in advanced cancers. This receptor was taken from an adult with an advanced solid tumor such as melanoma, head and neck, liver or kidney cancer. The specimen comprised CD4+ or CD8+ T cells sorted from blood, sampled in a trial of the OX40 agonist ivuxolimab.

The CDR3 loop is CASSLAYRGGVQYF. The CDR3 coding sequence is TGTGCCAGCAGCTTGGCCTACCGTGGTGGGGTTCAGTACTTC. The V call is TRBV5-8, the J call TRBJ2-4; D unresolved. In germline, CDR1 is SGHTS, CDR2 YDEGEE. Trimming pared 0 bases from V and 11 bases from J, leaving 15 bases between. The CDR3 spans 14 residues.